This T cell receptor beta chain was recorded in a study of T cells after posttransplantation cyclophosphamide (dated by TCRdb to 2015 to 2016). Context from the whole study: The study tracked T cell repertoire reconstitution by TRB sequencing after myeloablative bone marrow transplantation using posttransplantation cyclophosphamide as GVHD prophylaxis. Antigen receptor sequencing covered samples from a few dozen PTCy-treated patients and around 16 of their related bone marrow donors. Blood from all 34 PTCy patients who had 1-year posttransplant specimens underwent TRB sequencing. TRB sequencing was also done on up to about 3 additional blood samples from 2 to 5.2 years after transplant in 3 patients, and on pretransplant blood from several patients. Because TRA and TRB clonality were tightly correlated in 9 samples, subsequent TCR analyses were focused on TRB only. Public TRB sequences were compared against a database of over 3,000 sequences linked to responses to pathogens, tumor antigens, self-antigens and alloantigens. Study-wide findings and limitations: Across the approximately 46 patients, TRB clonality was highly associated with recipient CMV seropositivity and CMV reactivation, and diversity with PTCy was similar to that in the CNI/methotrexate controls. Donor-recipient similarity was low at 1-2 months but increased during the first year, and donor CD8+ memory clones often dominated later blood repertoires. The TRB repertoires of T cells infiltrating skin or the GI tract showed only limited overlap with the TRB repertoires found in blood.

TRB sequencing was run on genomic DNA with either the immunoSEQ assay at survey resolution or the hsTCRB kit. In the paper's pipeline: The immunoSEQ software was used for initial read processing, and the LymphoSeq R package was used for repertoire analyses. Clonality was computed as 1 minus normalized Shannon entropy, and a Gini coefficient was also calculated for each TRB dataset. To infer phenotypes in unsorted samples, TRB sequences from sorted subsets of the recipient or donor were mapped onto the unsorted samples of the same recipient. Sourced from immuneACCESS, this table was stored by TCRdb with only in-frame sequences that have V and J called. A share of the clones is absent; for the studies checked, an unresolved V gene accounts for under half, and the remainder has no known explanation. V, J and clone size are taken as reported in that table, and D and trimming were inferred from the DNA itself. In this sample the table shows under 2,000 clones, about 86% of which occur a single time. Jointly, the top ten make up around a tenth of the sample.

CDR1 and CDR2 were assigned from the germline V gene as MRHNA and SNTAGT. Relative to germline, V is missing 6 bases and J is missing 4 bases, with 2 bases of the junction outside any gene match. Inclusive of the bounding cysteine and phenylalanine, the CDR3 is 12 residues long. The DNA shown is the 36-base CDR3, in frame from base 1. Mononuclear cells from peripheral blood and bone marrow were separated by Ficoll-Hypaque density centrifugation and then cryopreserved. CD4+ and CD8+ T cells, including naive and memory subsets, were sorted by FACS on a FACSAria II. A word on this clone: This clone's antigen is unknown. Per-nucleotide qualities are absent, and no much larger clonotype sits a single base away.

Sequencing was performed on CD8+ T cells sorted from bone marrow. The sequence derives from a woman aged 45-65 years in good health and a related stem cell transplant donor. The chain is assembled from TRBV6-4 and TRBJ1-2; TRBD1 aligns with 7 central bases. Here the CDR3 is given as CASRGQTYGYTF. The nucleotide sequence reads as follows: TGTGCCAGCAGGGGACAGACCTATGGCTACACCTTC.